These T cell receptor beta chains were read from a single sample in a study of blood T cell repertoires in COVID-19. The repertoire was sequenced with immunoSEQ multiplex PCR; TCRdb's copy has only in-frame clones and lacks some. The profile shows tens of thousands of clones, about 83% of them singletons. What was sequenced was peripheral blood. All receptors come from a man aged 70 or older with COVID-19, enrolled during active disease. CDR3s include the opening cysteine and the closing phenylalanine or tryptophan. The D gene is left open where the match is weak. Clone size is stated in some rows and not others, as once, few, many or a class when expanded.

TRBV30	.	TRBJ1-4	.	TGTGCCTGGTCGGAGGGGGAAAAACTGTTTTTT	CAWSEGEKLFF
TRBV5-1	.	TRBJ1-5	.	TGCGCCAGAGCCTGTGAGGGCAATCAGCCCCAGCATTTT	CARACEGNQPQHF
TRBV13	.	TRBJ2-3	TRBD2	TGTGCCAGCAGCCCCCTCCGACAGCGGGAGACAGATACGCAGTATTTT	CASSPLRQRETDTQYF
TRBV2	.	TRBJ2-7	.	TGTGCCAGCCGAGAACGCGGAGGGTCCTACGAGCAGTACTTC	CASRERGGSYEQYF
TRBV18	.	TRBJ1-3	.	TGTGCCAGCTCACTGGGGGCAGGCTCTGGAAACACCATATATTTT	CASSLGAGSGNTIYF
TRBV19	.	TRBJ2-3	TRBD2	TGTGCCAGTTCCCCTAGCGGGAGCTCCGATACGCAGTATTTT	CASSPSGSSDTQYF
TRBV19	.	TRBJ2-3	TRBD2	TGTGCCAGTCGGATGGGACTAGCTTACACAGATACGCAGTATTTT	CASRMGLAYTDTQYF
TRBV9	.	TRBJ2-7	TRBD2	TGTGCCAGCAGCGTCGGACTAGCGGGCTCCTACGAGCAGTACTTC	CASSVGLAGSYEQYF
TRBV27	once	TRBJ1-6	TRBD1	TGTGCCAGCAGTTTTTCAGGGGGAGTTCCCCTCCACTTT	CASSFSGGVPLHF
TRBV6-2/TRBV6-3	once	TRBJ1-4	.	TGTGCCAGCAGTTCCCGAAGGGACTTGAACGAAAAACTGTTTTTT	CASSSRRDLNEKLFF
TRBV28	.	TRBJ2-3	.	TGTGCCAGCAGTTTATATGCCACAACAACGCAGTATTTT	CASSLYATTTQYF
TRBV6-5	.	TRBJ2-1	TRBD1	TGTGCCAGCAGTTACACAGACCAATCAGGGGGCCATGAGCAGTTCTTC	CASSYTDQSGGHEQFF
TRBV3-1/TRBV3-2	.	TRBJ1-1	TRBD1	TGTGCCAGCAGCCAAGTCTGGCAGGGGGCCGCTGAAGCTTTCTTT	CASSQVWQGAAEAFF
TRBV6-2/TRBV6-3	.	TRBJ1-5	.	TGTGCCAGCAGTTCCCGGGATCAGCCCCAGCATTTT	CASSSRDQPQHF
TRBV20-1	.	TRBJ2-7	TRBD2	TGCAGTGCTAGTGACCTAGCGGGAGTCCGTAGCTCCTACGAGCAGTACTTC	CSASDLAGVRSSYEQYF
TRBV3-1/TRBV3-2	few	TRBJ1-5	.	TGTGCCAGCAGCCCCTCCGGGTACGGCGGCAATCAGCCCCAGCATTTT	CASSPSGYGGNQPQHF
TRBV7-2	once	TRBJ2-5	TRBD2	TGTGCCAGCAGCTTAGAGGGCGGGAGGATCCGAAACCAGTACTTC	CASSLEGGRIRNQYF
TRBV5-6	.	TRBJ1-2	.	TGTGCCAGCAGCTTTTCGTTAACAGGGACCAACTATGGCTACACCTTC	CASSFSLTGTNYGYTF
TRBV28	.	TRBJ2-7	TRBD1	TGTGCCAGCAGCGATCCAGGGGGCAGGTACGAGCAGTACTTC	CASSDPGGRYEQYF
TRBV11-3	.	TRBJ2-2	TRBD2	TGTGCCAGCAGCTCCCAACTAGCGGGGGGGTACACCGGGGAGCTGTTTTTT	CASSSQLAGGYTGELFF
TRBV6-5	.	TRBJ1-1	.	TGTGCCAGCAGTTACTCGTCCAGTTTGAACACTGAAGCTTTCTTT	CASSYSSSLNTEAFF
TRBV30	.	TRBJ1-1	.	TGTGCCTGGGTCCATAGGACATTGAACACTGAAGCTTTCTTT	CAWVHRTLNTEAFF
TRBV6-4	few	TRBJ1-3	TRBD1	TGTGCCAGCAGTGACGCTGGGACAGGGCCCTGGACCATATATTTT	CASSDAGTGPWTIYF
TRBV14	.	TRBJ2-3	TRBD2	TGTGCCAGCAGCCAGGCGGGGGTAGATACGCAGTATTTT	CASSQAGVDTQYF
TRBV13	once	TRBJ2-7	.	TGTGCCAGCAGCTTAGGCCCCGGCGGTTACGAGCAGTACTTC	CASSLGPGGYEQYF
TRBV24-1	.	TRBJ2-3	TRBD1	TGTGCCACCGGACAGGGGGGCACAGATACGCAGTATTTT	CATGQGGTDTQYF
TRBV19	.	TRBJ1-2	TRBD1	TGTGCCAGTAATAACAGGGGGTCTAACTATGGCTACACCTTC	CASNNRGSNYGYTF
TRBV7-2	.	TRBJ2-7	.	TGTGCCAGCAGCTTAGCGGAGGGCCCAGGGTACGAGCAGTACTTC	CASSLAEGPGYEQYF
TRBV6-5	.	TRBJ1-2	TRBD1	TGTGCCAGCAGGAGAGAGGACAGGGGGTATGGCTACACCTTC	CASRREDRGYGYTF
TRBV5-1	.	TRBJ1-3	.	TGCGCCAGCCGCAGGGAGGCTGGAAACACCATATATTTT	CASRREAGNTIYF
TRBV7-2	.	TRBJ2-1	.	TGTGCCAGCAGCTTACAGGGGACACAAAACAATGAGCAGTTCTTC	CASSLQGTQNNEQFF
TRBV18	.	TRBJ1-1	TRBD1	TGTGCCAGCTCACCACAGAGACAGGGGGCGAACACTGAAGCTTTCTTT	CASSPQRQGANTEAFF
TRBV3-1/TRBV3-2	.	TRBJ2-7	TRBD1	TGTGCCAGCAGCCGCATACAGGGGGCCGAGCAGTACTTC	CASSRIQGAEQYF
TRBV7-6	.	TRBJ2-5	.	TGTGCCAGCAGTCCGACACAAGAGACCCAGTACTTC	CASSPTQETQYF
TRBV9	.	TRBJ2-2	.	TGTGCCAGCAGCCCTTTTAAGTCTAGTGGGGGGGAGCTGTTTTTT	CASSPFKSSGGELFF
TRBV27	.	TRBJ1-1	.	TGTGCCAGCAGTTCGGTTTCTGGAGGCACTGAAGCTTTCTTT	CASSSVSGGTEAFF
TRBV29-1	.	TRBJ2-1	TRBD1	TGCAGCGTTGGGACAGGTCTTGATGAGCAGTTCTTC	CSVGTGLDEQFF
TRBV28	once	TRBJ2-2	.	TGTGCCAGCACAGACTACACCGGGGAGCTGTTTTTT	CASTDYTGELFF
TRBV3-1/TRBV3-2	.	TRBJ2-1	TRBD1	TGTGCCAGCAGCCAAGCCCTACAGGGGCCTTCCTACAATGAGCAGTTCTTC	CASSQALQGPSYNEQFF
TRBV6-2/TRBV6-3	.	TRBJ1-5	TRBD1	TGTGCCAGCAGCCAGAGACAGGGGAGTAATCAGCCCCAGCATTTT	CASSQRQGSNQPQHF
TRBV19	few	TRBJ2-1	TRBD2	TGTGCCACCAAGCGGGAGCGCTCCTACAATGAGCAGTTCTTC	CATKRERSYNEQFF
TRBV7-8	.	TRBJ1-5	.	TGTGCCAGCAGCTTAGGACCAGGGATAAGTCAGCCCCAGCATTTT	CASSLGPGISQPQHF
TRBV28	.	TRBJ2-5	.	TGTGCCAGCAGTTTAGCGGACTCCCAAGAGACCCAGTACTTC	CASSLADSQETQYF
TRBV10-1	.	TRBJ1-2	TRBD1	TGCGCCAGCAGTGAGAACAGGGGGGATGGCTACACCTTC	CASSENRGDGYTF
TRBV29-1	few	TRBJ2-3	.	TGCAGCGTCCTACTAGCATCAGATACGCAGTATTTT	CSVLLASDTQYF
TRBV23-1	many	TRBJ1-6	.	TGCGCCAGCAGTCAATTGACAACAGGGTTGGGAGTAGTTAATTCACCCCTCCACTTT	CASSQLTTGLGVVNSPLHF
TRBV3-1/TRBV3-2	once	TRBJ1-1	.	TGTGCCAGCAGCCAAGAATCTGAAGGGAGAGCCACTGAAGCTTTCTTT	CASSQESEGRATEAFF
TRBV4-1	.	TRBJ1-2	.	TGCGCCAGCAGCCAAGTCCCAGGGAACGGCGTCTATGGCTACACCTTC	CASSQVPGNGVYGYTF
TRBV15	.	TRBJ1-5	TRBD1	TGTGCCACCAGGGGGACAGGGGACAATCAGCCCCAGCATTTT	CATRGTGDNQPQHF
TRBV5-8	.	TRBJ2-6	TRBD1	TGTGCCAGCATCATGACAGGGGGCGTTGGGGCCAACGTCCTGACTTTC	CASIMTGGVGANVLTF
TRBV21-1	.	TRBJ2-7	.	TGTGCCAGCAGCAAAGGCGAGGAATCCTACGAGCAGTACTTC	CASSKGEESYEQYF
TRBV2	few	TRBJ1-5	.	TGTGCCAGCAGTGTCCAGAATAGCAATCAGCCCCAGCATTTT	CASSVQNSNQPQHF
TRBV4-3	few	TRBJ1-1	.	TGCGCCAGCGTAAGCGAGGGAATCACTGAAGCTTTCTTT	CASVSEGITEAFF
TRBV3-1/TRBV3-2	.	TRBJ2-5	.	TGTGCCAGCAGCCAAGCCAGGGGGAGGCAAGAGACCCAGTACTTC	CASSQARGRQETQYF
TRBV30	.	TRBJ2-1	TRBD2	TGTGCCTGGAGTGTAAGGGGTCTAGCGGGAGTCAGTGAGCAGTTCTTC	CAWSVRGLAGVSEQFF
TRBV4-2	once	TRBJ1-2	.	TGTGCCAGCAGCCAAGACAGGACAAACACTAACTATGGCTACACCTTC	CASSQDRTNTNYGYTF
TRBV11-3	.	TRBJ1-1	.	TGTGCCAGCAGTTTTGACAACCGGGCTTTCTTT	CASSFDNRAFF
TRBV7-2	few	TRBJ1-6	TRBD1	TGTGCCAGCAGCGGGGGGACAGCTAATTCACCCCTCCACTTT	CASSGGTANSPLHF
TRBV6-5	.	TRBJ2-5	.	TGTGCCAGCAGTTACTCGTACAGGGTTGAGACCCAGTACTTC	CASSYSYRVETQYF
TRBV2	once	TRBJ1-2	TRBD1	TGTGCCAGCAGGCTTGGGACAGGGGGCAACTATGGCTACACCTTC	CASRLGTGGNYGYTF